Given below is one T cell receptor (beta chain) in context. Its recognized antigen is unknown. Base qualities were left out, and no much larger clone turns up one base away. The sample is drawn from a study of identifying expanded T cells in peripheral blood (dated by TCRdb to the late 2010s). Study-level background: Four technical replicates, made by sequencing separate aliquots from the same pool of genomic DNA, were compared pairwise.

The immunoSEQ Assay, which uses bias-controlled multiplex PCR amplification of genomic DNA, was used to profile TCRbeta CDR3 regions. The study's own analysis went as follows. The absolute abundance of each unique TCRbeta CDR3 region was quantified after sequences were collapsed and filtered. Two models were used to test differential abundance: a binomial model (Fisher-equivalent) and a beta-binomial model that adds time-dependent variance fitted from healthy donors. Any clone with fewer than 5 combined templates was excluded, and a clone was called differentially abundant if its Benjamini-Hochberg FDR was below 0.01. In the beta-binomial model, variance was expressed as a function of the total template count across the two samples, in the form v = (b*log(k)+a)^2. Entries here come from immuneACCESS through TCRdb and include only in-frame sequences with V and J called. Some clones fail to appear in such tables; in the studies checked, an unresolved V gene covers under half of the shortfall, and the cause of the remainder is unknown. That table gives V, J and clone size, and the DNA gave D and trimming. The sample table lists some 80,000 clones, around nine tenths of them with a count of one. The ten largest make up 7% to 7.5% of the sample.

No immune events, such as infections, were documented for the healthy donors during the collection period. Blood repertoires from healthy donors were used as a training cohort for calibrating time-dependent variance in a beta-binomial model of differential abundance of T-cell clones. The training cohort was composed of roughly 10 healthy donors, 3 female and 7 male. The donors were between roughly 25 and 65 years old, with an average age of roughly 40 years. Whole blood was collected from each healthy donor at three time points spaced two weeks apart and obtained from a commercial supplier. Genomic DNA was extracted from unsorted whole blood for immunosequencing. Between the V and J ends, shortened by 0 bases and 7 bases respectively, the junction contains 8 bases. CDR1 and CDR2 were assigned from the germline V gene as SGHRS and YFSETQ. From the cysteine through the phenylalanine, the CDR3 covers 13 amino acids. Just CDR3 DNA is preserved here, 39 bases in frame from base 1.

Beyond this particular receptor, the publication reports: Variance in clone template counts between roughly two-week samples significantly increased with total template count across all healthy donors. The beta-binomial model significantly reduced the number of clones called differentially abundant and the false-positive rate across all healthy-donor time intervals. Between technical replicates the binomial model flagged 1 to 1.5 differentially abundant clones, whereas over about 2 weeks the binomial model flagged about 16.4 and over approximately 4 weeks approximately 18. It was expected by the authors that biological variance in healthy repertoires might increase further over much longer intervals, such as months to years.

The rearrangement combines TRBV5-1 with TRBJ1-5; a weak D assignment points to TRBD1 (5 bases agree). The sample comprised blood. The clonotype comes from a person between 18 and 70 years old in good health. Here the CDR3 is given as CASSLVQGQPQHF. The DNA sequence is TGCGCCAGCAGCTTGGTGCAGGGCCAGCCCCAGCATTTT.